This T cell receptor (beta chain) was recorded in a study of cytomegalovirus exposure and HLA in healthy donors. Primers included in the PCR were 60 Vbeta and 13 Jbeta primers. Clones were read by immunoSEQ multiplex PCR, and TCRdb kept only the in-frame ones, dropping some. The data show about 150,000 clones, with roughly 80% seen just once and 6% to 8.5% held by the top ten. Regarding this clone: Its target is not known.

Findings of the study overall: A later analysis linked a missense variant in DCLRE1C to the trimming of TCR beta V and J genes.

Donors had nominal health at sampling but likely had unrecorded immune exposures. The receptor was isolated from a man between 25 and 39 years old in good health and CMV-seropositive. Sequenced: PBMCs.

This CDR3 reads CASSTDRGSYEQYF. DNA for the CDR3: TGTGCCAGTAGTACGGACAGGGGGTCCTACGAGCAGTACTTC. J is TRBJ2-7 and V is TRBV19, with 10 bases identical to TRBD1. The CDR3 has 14 residues. V gave up 4 bases and J gave up 1 base; unmatched junction bases: 1. CDR1 is LNHDA, CDR2 SQIVND, per germline (reference sequence).